The T cell receptor beta chain described here comes from a study of radiotherapy plus CTLA-4 blockade in lung cancer. Clones were sequenced by immunoSEQ multiplex PCR, and TCRdb holds only the in-frame ones, with some missing. This sample yields 100,000 to 150,000 clones, of which 75% to 90% are seen a single time; 6.9% belongs to the top ten. The sequence was collected from a human donor with non-small cell lung cancer that progressed on radiotherapy plus ipilimumab. The input for sequencing was peripheral blood, taken from a patient treated with radiotherapy plus ipilimumab.

The CDR3 nucleotides are TGTGCCAGCTCGCCGGGACAGGGTAACAATCAGCCCCAGCATTTT. Translating it yields CASSPGQGNNQPQHF. The chain joins TRBV18 to TRBJ1-5, with 9 bases that match TRBD1. The CDR3 loop spans 15 amino acids. CDR1 KGHSH and CDR2 LQKENI come from the germline V gene. V lost 6 bases and J lost 3; bases outside the gene matches: 6.